What follows is one T cell receptor beta chain and its context. The data derive from a study of cytomegalovirus exposure and HLA in healthy donors. Vbeta (60) and Jbeta (13) primers were used in the PCR. This table comes from immunoSEQ multiplex PCR, and its TCRdb copy is limited to in-frame clones, with some not included. The sample contains approximately 150,000 clones, 76% of which appear only once. Specimen: PBMCs. This sequence originates from a male donor in good health and CMV-seronegative.

The CDR3, as DNA: TGTGCCATCAGATTGACTAGCGGGGAGGTGAACACCGGGGAGCTGTTTTTT. Translation: CAIRLTSGEVNTGELFF. The chain combines TRBV10-3 with TRBJ2-2; 11 nucleotides align to TRBD2. The CDR3 has 17 residues. In germline, CDR1 is ENHRY, CDR2 SYGVKD. The ends lost 6 bases at V and 1 base at J; junction bases unmatched: 7.